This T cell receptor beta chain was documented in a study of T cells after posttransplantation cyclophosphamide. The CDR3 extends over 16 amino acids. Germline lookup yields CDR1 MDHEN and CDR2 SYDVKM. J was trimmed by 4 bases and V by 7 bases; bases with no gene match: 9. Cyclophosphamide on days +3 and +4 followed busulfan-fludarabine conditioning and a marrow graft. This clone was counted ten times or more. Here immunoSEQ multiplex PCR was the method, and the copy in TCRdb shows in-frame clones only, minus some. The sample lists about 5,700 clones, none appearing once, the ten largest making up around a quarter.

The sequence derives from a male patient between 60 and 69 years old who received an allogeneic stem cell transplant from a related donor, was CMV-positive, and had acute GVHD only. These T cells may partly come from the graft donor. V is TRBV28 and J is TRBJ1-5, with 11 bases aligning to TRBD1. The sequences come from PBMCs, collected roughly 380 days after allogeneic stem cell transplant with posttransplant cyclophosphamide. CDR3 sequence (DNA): TGTGCCAGCACCGCCGGACAGGGGGCAAAGAATCAGCCCCAGCATTTT. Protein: CASTAGQGAKNQPQHF.